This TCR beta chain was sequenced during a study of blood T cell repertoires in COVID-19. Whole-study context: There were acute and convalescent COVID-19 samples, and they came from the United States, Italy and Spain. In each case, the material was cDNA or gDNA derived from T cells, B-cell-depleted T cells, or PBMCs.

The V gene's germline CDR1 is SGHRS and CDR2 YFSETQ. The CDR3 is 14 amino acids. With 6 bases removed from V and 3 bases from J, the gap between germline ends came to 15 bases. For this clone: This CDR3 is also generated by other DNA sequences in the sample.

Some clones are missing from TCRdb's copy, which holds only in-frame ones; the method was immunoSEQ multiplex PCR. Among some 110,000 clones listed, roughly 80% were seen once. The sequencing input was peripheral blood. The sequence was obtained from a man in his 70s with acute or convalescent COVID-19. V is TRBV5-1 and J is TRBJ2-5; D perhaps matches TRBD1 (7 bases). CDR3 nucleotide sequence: TGCGCCAGCACCTTAGGCGGGACAGAAGAGACCCAGTACTTC. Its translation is CASTLGGTEETQYF.